This TCR beta chain was recorded in a study of cytomegalovirus exposure and HLA in healthy donors. In regard to this clone: Its antigen is not identified.

Germline lookup yields CDR1 MNHNY and CDR2 SVGAGI (reference sequence). The CDR3 spans 12 residues. V gave up 3 bases and J gave up 8 bases, with 10 bases separating them. Study conclusions and caveats: A later analysis linked a missense variant in DCLRE1C to the trimming of TCR beta V and J genes.

This PCR relied on a set of 60 Vbeta primers and 13 Jbeta primers. Profiled with immunoSEQ multiplex PCR; TCRdb holds only in-frame clones, not every one. The sample holds roughly 95,000 clones, roughly four fifths seen once. Material for sequencing was PBMCs. The chain links TRBV6-6 to TRBJ1-1, with a weak D call TRBD1 (5 bases). This TCR was sampled from a man younger than 45 in good health and CMV-seropositive. The CDR3: CASSYGGREAFF. The CDR3 region has the DNA TGTGCCAGCAGTTATGGGGGGAGAGAAGCTTTCTTT.